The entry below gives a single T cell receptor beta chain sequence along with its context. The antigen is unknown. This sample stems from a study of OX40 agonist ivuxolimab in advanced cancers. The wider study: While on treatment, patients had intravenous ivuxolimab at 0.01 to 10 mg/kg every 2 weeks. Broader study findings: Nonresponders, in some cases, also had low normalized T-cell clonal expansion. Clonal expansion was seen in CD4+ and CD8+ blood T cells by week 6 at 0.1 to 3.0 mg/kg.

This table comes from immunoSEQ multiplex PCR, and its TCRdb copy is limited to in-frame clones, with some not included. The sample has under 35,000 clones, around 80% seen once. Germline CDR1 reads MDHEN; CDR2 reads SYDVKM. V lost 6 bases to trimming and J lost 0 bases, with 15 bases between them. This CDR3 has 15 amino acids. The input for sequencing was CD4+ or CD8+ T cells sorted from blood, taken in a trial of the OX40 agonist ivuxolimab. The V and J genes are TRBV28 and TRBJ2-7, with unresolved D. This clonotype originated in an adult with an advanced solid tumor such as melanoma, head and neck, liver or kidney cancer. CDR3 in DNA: TGTGCCAGCAGGGTTGGTGGCGGTAGCTCCTACGAGCAGTACTTC. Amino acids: CASRVGGGSSYEQYF.